These 25 T cell receptor beta chains were sequenced from one sample in a study of molecular identifiers for immune sequencing clone quantification (dated by TCRdb to the late 2010s). Libraries came from PCR. Sequencing was carried out with a NextSeq 500. The public reads were quality trimmed at Q25 with fastp and then assembled into clones with MiXCR by TCRdb, keeping productive beta chains. For every CDR3 protein sequence, its rows merge into one entry that carries the most common genes and DNA. The sample records hundreds of thousands of distinct CDR3 sequences, about 25% of which are singletons. The ten largest account for 0.78% of the sample. Material for sequencing was naive CD8+ T cells from blood, with Jurkat cell RNA spiked in. What this sample's cell subset or site label stands for: FACS-sorted CD8+CD4-CCR7+CD45RA+ naive T cells. The origin of the receptors is a human donor in good health. Some libraries in this study had Jurkat cell RNA spiked in.

This clonotype was seen many times. The chain employs TRBV11-2 and TRBJ2-3; 7 bases map to TRBD2. Germline V gives CDR1 SGHAT, CDR2 FQNNGV. The CDR3 covers 14 residues. V was clipped by 8 bases and J by 3 bases; unmatched bases: 8. The CDR3 DNA is TGTGCCAGCTGTTCGGGGGGTAGGACAGATACGCAGTATTTT. Its protein product is CASCSGGRTDTQYF.

This chain uses TRBV9 with TRBJ2-7, with D perhaps TRBD1 (6 bases). Germline V CDR1 and CDR2: SGDLS, YYNGEE. The V end lost 0 bases, the J end lost 3 bases, and 13 bases lay between the germline ends. CDR3 length equals 15 residues. The CDR3 nucleotides read TGTGCCAGCAGCGTAGGGGCAGGGGTCAGCTACGAGCAGTACTTC. As protein: CASSVGAGVSYEQYF.

This clonotype was observed a handful of times. The rearrangement links TRBV12-3 or TRBV12-4 to TRBJ2-3; possible D gene TRBD1, 7 bases. The CDR3 sequence is 14 residues long. Trimming pared 10 bases from V and 0 bases from J, leaving 14 bases between. CDR3 region: CAIQGDSSTDTQYF. The CDR3 nucleotides read TGTGCCATCCAGGGGGACTCTAGCACAGATACGCAGTATTTT.

This clonotype was observed a few times. The chain joins TRBV28 to TRBJ2-7; 10 nucleotides align to TRBD2. Trimming took 3 bases from V and 0 from J; bases not matched to a gene: 5. The CDR3 spans 16 residues. CDR1 is MDHEN and CDR2 is SYDVKM in the germline V gene. The CDR3 region is CASSFPGLAASYEQYF. In nucleotides, the CDR3 is TGTGCCAGCAGTTTCCCCGGACTAGCGGCCTCCTACGAGCAGTACTTC.

J is TRBJ1-1 and V is TRBV25-1; TRBD1 is a possible D gene (6 bases). CDR1 and CDR2 from the germline V gene are MGHDK and SYGVNS. V gave up 6 bases and J gave up 4 bases, with 18 bases separating them. The CDR3 covers 15 residues. CDR3 sequence (DNA): TGTGCCAGCAGCCCCACGGCGGGAGGGGGCACTGAAGCTTTCTTT. This codes for CASSPTAGGGTEAFF. The entire variable domain, with the rest obtained from reference TRBV25-1 and TRBJ1-1, is as follows: EADIYQTPRYLVIGTGKKITLECSQTMGHDKMYWYQQDPGMELHLIHYSYGVNSTEKGDLSSESTVSRIRTEHFPLTLESARPSHTSQYLCASSPTAGGGTEAFFGQGTRLTVV.

Of note for this clonotype: Given a much more abundant clone one base away, this may be a read error. This chain links TRBV27 with TRBJ1-5; 8 bases align to TRBD1. This CDR3 contains 14 residues. J was trimmed by 5 bases and V by 6 bases; bases with no gene match: 6. From germline, CDR1 is MNHEY and CDR2 SMNVEV (reference sequence). The CDR3 protein is CASRLTGADQPQHF. The CDR3 DNA reads as TGTGCCAGCAGGCTGACAGGGGCCGATCAGCCCCAGCATTTT.

This rearrangement joins TRBV28 to TRBJ1-3, with 9 positions matching TRBD1. CDR3 size: 15 residues. After removal of 5 bases from V and 3 bases from J, the junction contained 5 bases not matched to a gene. Germline CDR1 reads MDHEN; CDR2 reads SYDVKM. CDR3 DNA: TGTGCCAGCAGTCTCGAGACAGGGGGTGGAAACACCATATATTTT. Translating it yields CASSLETGGGNTIYF.

The rearrangement links TRBV14 to TRBJ2-1; 11 nucleotides match TRBD2. CDR3 size: 17 residues. V was clipped by 0 bases and J by 6 bases; unmatched bases: 7. Germline CDR1 SGHDN, CDR2 FVKESK. The CDR3, as DNA: TGTGCCAGCAGCCAAGATTCCCCTAGCGGGGGGTCCAATGAGCAGTTCTTC. It encodes CASSQDSPSGGSNEQFF.

This clonotype was recorded a few times. The chain combines TRBV6-2 or TRBV6-3 with TRBJ2-7; D may be TRBD2 (6 bases). With 9 bases removed from V and 7 bases from J, the gap between germline ends came to 22 bases. The CDR3 spans 14 residues. CDR1 MNHEY and CDR2 SVGEGT come from the germline V gene. For the CDR3, the DNA is TGTGCCAGTAACCTAGGGACTTTCTACGTGGAGCAGTACTTC. Translation gives CASNLGTFYVEQYF.

This clonotype was recorded only once. One junction end disagrees with the germline gene, perhaps due to a read error. The chain has TRBV14 and TRBJ2-2, with 7 bases lining up with TRBD1. The CDR3 extends over 15 amino acids. The germline gives CDR1 SGHDN, CDR2 FVKESK. CDR3 nucleotides: TGTGTCAGCAGCCAGGGAGACAGGGCGCCCGGGGAGCTGTTTTTT. Its translation: CVSSQGDRAPGELFF.

This rearrangement joins TRBV13 to TRBJ2-7, with 9 nucleotides matching TRBD2. The CDR3 is 16 amino acids. J was trimmed by 2 bases and V by 5 bases; bases with no gene match: 10. CDR1 is PRHDT and CDR2 is FYEKMQ in the germline V gene (reference sequence). This CDR3 is CASSELLGGRAYEQYF. Written as DNA, the CDR3 is TGTGCCAGCAGCGAACTTCTTGGCGGGAGGGCCTACGAGCAGTACTTC.

In this sample, this clonotype turned up a few times. The CDR3 loop reads CAISDLLASGRASTDTQYF. In nucleotides, the CDR3 is TGTGCCATCAGTGATTTGTTGGCTAGCGGGAGGGCAAGCACAGATACGCAGTATTTT. The chain joins TRBV10-3 to TRBJ2-3; 12 bases fit TRBD2. CDR3 size: 19 residues. The V segment lost 3 bases and the J segment 0 bases; nucleotides outside the gene matches: 10. Germline V gives CDR1 ENHRY, CDR2 SYGVKD.

Many counts were recorded for this clonotype. This rearrangement joins TRBV12-3 or TRBV12-4 to TRBJ2-3; D is unclear. This CDR3 comprises 15 residues. Trimming cost V 1 base and J 0 bases, with 8 bases left between them. The CDR3 is CASSLGRVSTDTQYF. The CDR3 DNA is TGTGCCAGCAGTTTAGGTCGGGTTAGCACAGATACGCAGTATTTT.

The V call is TRBV6-1, the J call TRBJ1-6; TRBD1 matches at 9 bases. CDR3 length: 15 amino acids. CDR1 is MNHNS and CDR2 is SASEGT in the germline V gene. Unmatched junction bases numbered 2, after V lost 4 bases and J lost 4 bases. Written as DNA, the CDR3 is TGTGCCAGCAGTGCCGGGACAGGGTATAATTCACCCCTCCACTTT. This gives the protein CASSAGTGYNSPLHF.

V gene TRBV4-3 combines with J gene TRBJ2-1; maybe TRBD1 (6 bases). The end of the DNA fits TRBJ2-7 better, so the J call may be wrong. The germline V gene has CDR1 LGHNA and CDR2 YSLEER. The CDR3 extends over 16 amino acids. The CDR3 loop is CASSQDRGWMVNEQYF. The CDR3 nucleotides are TGCGCCAGCAGCCAAGATAGGGGGTGGATGGTTAATGAGCAGTACTTC.

The CDR3 DNA reads as TGTGCCATCAGTGAGTCGTCAGGGGACGATGATACGCAGTATTTT. It specifies CAISESSGDDDTQYF. V usage is TRBV10-3 and J usage is TRBJ2-3; TRBD1 is a possible D gene (6 bases). Trimming shortened V by 0 bases and J by 6 bases, and 13 bases separated the two germline ends. The CDR3 runs to 15 residues. Germline-derived CDR1 and CDR2 are ENHRY and SYGVKD.

This clonotype was seen ten or more times. This chain connects TRBV30 to TRBJ1-2; D call uncertain. The CDR3 loop spans 10 amino acids. The V and J ends lost 3 bases and 4 bases respectively, with 3 bases between them. Germline V gene lookup returns CDR1 GTSNPN and CDR2 SVGIG (reference sequence). The CDR3 here is CAWRGYGYTF. DNA of the CDR3: TGTGCCTGGAGGGGCTATGGCTACACCTTC.

This clonotype was counted many times. This chain connects TRBV2 to TRBJ2-6; 8 positions match TRBD1. J lost 1 base, V lost 6 bases, and 2 bases had no gene match. Germline V lookup: CDR1 SNHLY, CDR2 FYNNEI. The CDR3 length is 15 residues. CDR3 in DNA: TGTGCCAGCAGCCACAGGGGGTCTGGGGCCAACGTCCTGACTTTC. Protein product: CASSHRGSGANVLTF.

V usage is TRBV5-6 and J usage is TRBJ2-1; 8 nucleotides agree with TRBD2. The CDR3 runs to 14 residues. CDR1 is SGHDT, CDR2 YYEEEE, per germline. J gave up 9 bases and V 2 bases, and 7 bases lay outside the gene matches. The CDR3 nucleotides read TGTGCCAGCAGCTTAAGAGCGGGAGCGGGTGAGCAGTTCTTC. Residues: CASSLRAGAGEQFF.

As for this clonotype: The CDR3 does not close with the conserved phenylalanine or tryptophan, likely indicating a read error. The J gene is TRBJ2-7, the V gene TRBV20-1; TRBD1 aligns across 10 bases. Germline V lookup: CDR1 DFQATT, CDR2 SNEGSKA (reference sequence). The ends lost 6 bases at V and 5 bases at J; junction bases unmatched: 10. The CDR3 consists of 14 residues. The DNA for the CDR3 is TGCAGTGCCGCGGGAGGACAGGGGGACAACGAGCAGTACTAC. Residues: CSAAGGQGDNEQYY.

In the case of this clonotype: One junction end disagrees with the germline gene, perhaps due to a read error. The V call is TRBV9, the J call TRBJ2-1; 8 bases align to TRBD2. The germline CDR1 and CDR2 sequences are SGDLS and YYNGEE. There are 15 residues in the CDR3. The CDR3 bases are TGTGCCGGCAGCGTGAGCGGGAGCCCATACAATGAGCAGTTCTTC. Translating gives CAGSVSGSPYNEQFF.

This clonotype showed up just a few times. The V and J genes are TRBV4-3 and TRBJ2-7; D may be TRBD2 (5 bases). Trimming left V 0 bases short and J 4 bases short, with 13 bases between. Germline V gives CDR1 LGHNA, CDR2 YSLEER. The CDR3 extends over 15 amino acids. DNA of the CDR3: TGCGCCAGCAGCCAAGACTTGGCCGGGAATTACGAGCAGTACTTC. Amino acid sequence: CASSQDLAGNYEQYF.

The chain joins TRBV27 to TRBJ1-1; D is unclear. CDR3 size: 15 residues. V gave up 8 bases and J gave up 1 base, with 17 bases separating them. Germline assignment: CDR1 MNHEY and CDR2 SMNVEV (reference sequence). The CDR3 region is CASRLGARANTEAFF. The CDR3 DNA is TGTGCCAGCCGCCTCGGTGCGAGGGCGAACACTGAAGCTTTCTTT.

The sample holds many counts of this clonotype. V is TRBV6-5 and J is TRBJ1-1; TRBD1 matches 9 bases. Trimming removed 5 bases from V and 6 bases from J; junction bases left unmatched: 7. The CDR3 sequence is 14 residues long. Germline V CDR1 and CDR2: MNHEY, SVGAGI. The CDR3 DNA reads TGTGCCAGCAGTCCAGGACAGGGGATCCCTGAAGCTTTCTTT. Its protein is CASSPGQGIPEAFF.

The chain couples TRBV9 to TRBJ1-1; D perhaps matches TRBD1 (5 bases). The V and J ends lost 5 bases and 6 bases respectively, with 11 bases between them. CDR1 and CDR2 from the germline V gene are SGDLS and YYNGEE. The CDR3 contains 12 residues. The CDR3 spells CASRGGSAEAFF. The CDR3 DNA is TGTGCCAGCAGGGGGGGGTCAGCTGAAGCTTTCTTT. The whole variable domain, filled in from reference TRBV9 and TRBJ1-1, reads DSGVTQTPKHLITATGQRVTLRCSPRSGDLSVYWYQQSLDQGLQFLIQYYNGEERAKGNILERFSAQQFPDLHSELNLSSLELGDSALYFCASRGGSAEAFFGQGTRLTVV.